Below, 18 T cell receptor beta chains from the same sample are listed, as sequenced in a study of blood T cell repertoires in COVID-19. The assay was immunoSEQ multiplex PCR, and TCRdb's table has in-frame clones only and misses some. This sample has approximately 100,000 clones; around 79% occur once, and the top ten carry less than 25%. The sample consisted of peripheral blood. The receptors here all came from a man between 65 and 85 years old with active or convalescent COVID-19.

CDR3: CAWTTGAQPQHF. The CDR3 DNA reads as TGTGCCTGGACGACAGGGGCTCAGCCCCAGCATTTT. This rearrangement joins TRBV30 to TRBJ1-5; 8 bases agree with TRBD1. Trimming took 4 bases from V and 6 from J; bases not matched to a gene: 2. The germline V gene encodes CDR1 GTSNPN and CDR2 SVGIG (reference sequence). The CDR3 runs to 12 residues.

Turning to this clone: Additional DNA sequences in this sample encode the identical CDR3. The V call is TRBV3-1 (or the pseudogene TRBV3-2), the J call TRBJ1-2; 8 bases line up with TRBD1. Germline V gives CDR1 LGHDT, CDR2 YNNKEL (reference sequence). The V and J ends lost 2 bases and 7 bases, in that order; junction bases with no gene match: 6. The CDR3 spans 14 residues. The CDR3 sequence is CASSQPPGGLGYTF. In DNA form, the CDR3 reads TGTGCCAGCAGCCAACCTCCAGGGGGCCTTGGCTACACCTTC.

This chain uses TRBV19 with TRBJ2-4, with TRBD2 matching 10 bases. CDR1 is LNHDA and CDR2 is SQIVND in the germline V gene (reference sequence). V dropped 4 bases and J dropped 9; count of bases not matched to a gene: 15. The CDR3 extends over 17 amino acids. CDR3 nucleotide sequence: TGTGCCAGTAGTAGGGGGGTACAGCGGGAGGGCCGAGGCATTCAGTACTTC. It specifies CASSRGVQREGRGIQYF.

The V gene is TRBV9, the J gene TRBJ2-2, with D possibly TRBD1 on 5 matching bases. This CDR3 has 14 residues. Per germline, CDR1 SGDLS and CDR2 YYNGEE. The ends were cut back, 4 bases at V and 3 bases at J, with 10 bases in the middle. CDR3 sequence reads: CASSFDRYTGELFF. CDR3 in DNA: TGTGCCAGCAGCTTCGACAGATACACCGGGGAGCTGTTTTTT. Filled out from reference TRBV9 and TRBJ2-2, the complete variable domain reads DSGVTQTPKHLITATGQRVTLRCSPRSGDLSVYWYQQSLDQGLQFLIQYYNGEERAKGNILERFSAQQFPDLHSELNLSSLELGDSALYFCASSFDRYTGELFFGEGSRLTVL.

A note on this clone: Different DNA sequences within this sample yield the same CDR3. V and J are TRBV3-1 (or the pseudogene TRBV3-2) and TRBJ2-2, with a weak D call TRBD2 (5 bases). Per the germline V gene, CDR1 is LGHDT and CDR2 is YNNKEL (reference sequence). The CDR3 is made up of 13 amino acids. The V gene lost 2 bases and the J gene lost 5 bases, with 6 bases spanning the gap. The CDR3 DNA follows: TGTGCCAGCAGCCAACGCGGGACCGGGGAGCTGTTTTTT. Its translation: CASSQRGTGELFF.

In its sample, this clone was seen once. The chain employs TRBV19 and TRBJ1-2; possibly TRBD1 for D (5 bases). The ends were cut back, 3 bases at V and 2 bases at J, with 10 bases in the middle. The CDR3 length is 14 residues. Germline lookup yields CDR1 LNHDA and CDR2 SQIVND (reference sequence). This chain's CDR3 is CASSMIGVNYGYTF. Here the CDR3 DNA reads TGTGCCAGTAGTATGATAGGGGTGAACTATGGCTACACCTTC.

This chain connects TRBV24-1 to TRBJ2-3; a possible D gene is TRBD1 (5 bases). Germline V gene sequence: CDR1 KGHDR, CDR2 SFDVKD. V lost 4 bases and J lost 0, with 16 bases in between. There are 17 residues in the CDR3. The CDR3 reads CATSEPNGHRSTDTQYF. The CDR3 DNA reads TGTGCCACCAGTGAGCCCAACGGACATAGGAGCACAGATACGCAGTATTTT.

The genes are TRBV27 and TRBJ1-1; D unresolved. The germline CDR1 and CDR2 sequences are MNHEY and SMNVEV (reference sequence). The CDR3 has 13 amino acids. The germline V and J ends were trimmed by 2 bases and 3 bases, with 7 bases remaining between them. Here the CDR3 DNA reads TGTGCCAGCAGTTTACGAGGGTACACTGAAGCTTTCTTT. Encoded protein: CASSLRGYTEAFF.

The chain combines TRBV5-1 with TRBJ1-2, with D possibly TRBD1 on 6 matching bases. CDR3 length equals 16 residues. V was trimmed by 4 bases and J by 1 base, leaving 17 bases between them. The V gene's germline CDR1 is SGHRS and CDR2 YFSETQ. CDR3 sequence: CASSMSQGSSNYGYTF. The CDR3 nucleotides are TGCGCCAGCAGCATGTCTCAGGGGTCGAGTAACTATGGCTACACCTTC.

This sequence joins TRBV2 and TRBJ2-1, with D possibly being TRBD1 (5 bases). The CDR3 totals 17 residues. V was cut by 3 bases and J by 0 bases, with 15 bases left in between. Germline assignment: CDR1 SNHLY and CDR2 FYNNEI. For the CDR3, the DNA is TGTGCCAGCAGTGAGGGGCGCCTCCGGAGCTCCTACAATGAGCAGTTCTTC. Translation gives CASSEGRLRSSYNEQFF.

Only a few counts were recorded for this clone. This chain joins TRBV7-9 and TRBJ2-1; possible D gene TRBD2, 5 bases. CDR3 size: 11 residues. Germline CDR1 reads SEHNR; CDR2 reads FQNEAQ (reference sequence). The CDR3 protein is CAVLGEHEQFF. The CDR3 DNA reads TGTGCTGTACTTGGGGAGCATGAGCAGTTCTTC.

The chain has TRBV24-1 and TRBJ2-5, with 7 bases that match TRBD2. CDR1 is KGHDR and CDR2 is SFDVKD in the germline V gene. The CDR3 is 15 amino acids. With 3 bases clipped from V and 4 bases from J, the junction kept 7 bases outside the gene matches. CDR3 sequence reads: CATSDDSRETETQYF. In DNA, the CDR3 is TGTGCCACCAGTGATGACTCGCGGGAGACAGAGACCCAGTACTTC.

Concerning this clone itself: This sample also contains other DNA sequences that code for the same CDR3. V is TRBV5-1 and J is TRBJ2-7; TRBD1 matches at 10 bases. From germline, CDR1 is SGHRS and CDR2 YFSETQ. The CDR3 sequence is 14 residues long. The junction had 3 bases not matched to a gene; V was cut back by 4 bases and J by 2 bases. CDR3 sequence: CASSRGQGPYEQYF. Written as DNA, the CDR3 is TGCGCCAGCAGCCGGGGACAGGGGCCCTACGAGCAGTACTTC.

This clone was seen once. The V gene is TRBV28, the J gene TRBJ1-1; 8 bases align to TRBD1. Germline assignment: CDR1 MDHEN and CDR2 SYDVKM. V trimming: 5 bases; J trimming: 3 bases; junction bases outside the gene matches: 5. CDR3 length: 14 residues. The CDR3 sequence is CASSVGTGDTEAFF. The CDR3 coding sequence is TGTGCCAGCAGTGTGGGGACAGGCGACACTGAAGCTTTCTTT.

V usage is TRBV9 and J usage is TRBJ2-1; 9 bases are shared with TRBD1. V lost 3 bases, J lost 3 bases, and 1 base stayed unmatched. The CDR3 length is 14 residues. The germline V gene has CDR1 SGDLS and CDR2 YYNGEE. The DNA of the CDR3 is TGTGCCAGCAGCGCGGGACAGGGCTACAATGAGCAGTTCTTC. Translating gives CASSAGQGYNEQFF.

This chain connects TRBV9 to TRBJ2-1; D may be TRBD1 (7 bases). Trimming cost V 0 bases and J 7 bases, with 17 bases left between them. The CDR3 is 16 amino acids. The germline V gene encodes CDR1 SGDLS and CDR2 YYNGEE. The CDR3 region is CASSVDPEGARNEQFF. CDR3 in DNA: TGTGCCAGCAGCGTAGATCCGGAGGGGGCTAGAAATGAGCAGTTCTTC.

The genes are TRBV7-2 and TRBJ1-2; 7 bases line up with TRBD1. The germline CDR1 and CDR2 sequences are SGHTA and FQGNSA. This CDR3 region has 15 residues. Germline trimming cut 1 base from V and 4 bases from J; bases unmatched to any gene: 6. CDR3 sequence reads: CASSLEGTASYGYTF. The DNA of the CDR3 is TGTGCCAGCAGCTTAGAAGGGACAGCGAGCTATGGCTACACCTTC.

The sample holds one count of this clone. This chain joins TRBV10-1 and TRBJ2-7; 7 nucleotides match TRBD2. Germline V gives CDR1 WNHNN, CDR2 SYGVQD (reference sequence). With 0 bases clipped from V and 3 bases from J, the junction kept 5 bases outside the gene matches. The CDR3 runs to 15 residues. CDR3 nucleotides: TGCGCCAGCAGTGAGTCGAACGGACTAGGCTACGAGCAGTACTTC. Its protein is CASSESNGLGYEQYF.